Presented here are 28 T cell receptor beta chains from one specimen sequenced in a study of T cell changes during pregnancy in multiple sclerosis. The assay was immunoSEQ multiplex PCR, and TCRdb's table has in-frame clones only and misses some. The table includes over 60,000 clones, about nine tenths detected once. Here the sequenced sample was peripheral blood, taken in the third trimester of pregnancy. Every receptor here comes from a female donor in good health, enrolled as a control in a pregnancy study.

CDR3 sequence: CASSLNRGGGYGYTF. The CDR3 DNA follows: TGTGCCAGCAGCTTAAACAGGGGAGGAGGGTATGGCTACACCTTC. The J gene is TRBJ1-2, the V gene TRBV7-8; 7 bases agree with TRBD1. The CDR3 runs to 15 residues. Germline values: CDR1 SGHVS, CDR2 FQNEAQ. With 2 bases clipped from V and 5 bases from J, the junction kept 8 bases outside the gene matches.

The chain links TRBV5-6 to TRBJ2-7, with 8 bases identical to TRBD1. The J segment lost 4 bases and the V segment lost 0 bases, leaving 3 bases of the junction unmatched. This CDR3 contains 14 residues. Germline loops: CDR1 SGHDT, CDR2 YYEEEE. The CDR3 loop reads CASSLAGQEYEQYF. CDR3 DNA sequence: TGTGCCAGCAGCTTGGCGGGACAGGAGTACGAGCAGTACTTC.

The V and J genes are TRBV30 and TRBJ2-3; possible D gene TRBD2, 5 bases. V lost 1 base, J lost 0 bases, and 14 bases lay in between. Germline lookup yields CDR1 GTSNPN and CDR2 SVGIG (reference sequence). This CDR3 spans 16 amino acids. The CDR3 reads CAWSEGLRASTDTQYF. The CDR3 DNA reads TGTGCCTGGAGTGAAGGACTCCGTGCTAGCACAGATACGCAGTATTTT.

As concerns this clone: Other DNA sequences in this specimen translate into the identical CDR3. V gene TRBV5-6 combines with J gene TRBJ1-1, with 7 bases lining up with TRBD1. The CDR3 loop spans 16 amino acids. CDR1 is SGHDT and CDR2 is YYEEEE in the germline V gene. The V segment lost 0 bases and the J segment 2 bases; nucleotides outside the gene matches: 7. The CDR3: CASSLARGQRNTEAFF. CDR3 in DNA: TGTGCCAGCAGCTTGGCGAGGGGACAGAGAAACACTGAAGCTTTCTTT. The variable domain in full, completed from reference TRBV5-6 and TRBJ1-1, reads DAGVTQSPTHLIKTRGQQVTLRCSPKSGHDTVSWYQQALGQGPQFIFQYYEEEERQRGNFPDRFSGHQFPNYSSELNVNALLLGDSALYLCASSLARGQRNTEAFFGQGTRLTVV.

This chain uses TRBV6-1 with TRBJ1-6; TRBD1 is a possible D gene (5 bases). CDR1 and CDR2 (germline): MNHNS, SASEGT. The CDR3 extends over 11 amino acids. Deletions cut 1 base from V and 13 bases from J, with 5 bases between. The CDR3 reads CASSEGGPLHF. In DNA, the CDR3 is TGTGCCAGCAGTGAAGGGGGCCCCCTCCACTTT.

This clone was detected only once. The chain links TRBV9 to TRBJ2-5, with 9 bases aligning to TRBD2. V shed 0 bases and J 5 bases; nucleotides not matched to a gene: 11. Looked up from germline, CDR1 is SGDLS and CDR2 is YYNGEE. The CDR3 has 17 amino acids. The CDR3 is CASSVGVGAGGVETQYF. CDR3 coding DNA: TGTGCCAGCAGCGTAGGCGTAGGAGCGGGGGGAGTGGAGACCCAGTACTTC.

This clone was seen just once. CDR3 sequence: CASSYSRISVETQYF. CDR3 DNA sequence: TGTGCCAGCAGTTACTCTAGGATAAGCGTGGAGACCCAGTACTTC. The chain has TRBV6-6 and TRBJ2-5; D not certain. Germline V gene data show CDR1 as MNHNY and CDR2 as SVGAGI (reference sequence). Trimming took 0 bases from V and 5 from J, leaving 13 bases between them. The CDR3 spans 15 residues.

The chain joins TRBV6-6 to TRBJ1-1, with D possibly TRBD1 on 5 matching bases. The ends were cut back, 0 bases at V and 5 bases at J, with 13 bases in the middle. CDR1 is MNHNY, CDR2 SVGAGI, per germline (reference sequence). CDR3 length equals 15 residues. CDR3 sequence reads: CASSYSIRGGTEAFF. CDR3 DNA: TGTGCCAGCAGTTACTCGATAAGGGGAGGGACTGAAGCTTTCTTT.

This chain connects TRBV6-5 to TRBJ1-1; D is perhaps TRBD1 (6 bases). Per the germline V gene, CDR1 is MNHEY and CDR2 is SVGAGI. Trimming left V 6 bases short and J 1 base short, with 12 bases between. The CDR3 is 14 amino acids. The DNA for the CDR3 is TGTGCCAGCAGCGGACAGAGTCCGAACACTGAAGCTTTCTTT. Translated: CASSGQSPNTEAFF.

The chain links TRBV7-2 to TRBJ2-7, with a tentative D call TRBD1 (6 bases). The CDR3 consists of 11 residues. The V end lost 4 bases, the J end lost 5 bases, and 6 bases lay between the germline ends. CDR1 is SGHTA and CDR2 is FQGNSA in the germline V gene. Here the CDR3 DNA reads TGTGCCAGCAGCTCAGGGGACGAGCAGTACTTC. It codes for CASSSGDEQYF.

This chain connects TRBV19 to TRBJ1-3, with D hard to call. Germline V gene lookup returns CDR1 LNHDA and CDR2 SQIVND (reference sequence). The CDR3 sequence is 13 residues long. V shed 9 bases and J shed 4 bases, with 13 bases lying between them. The CDR3, as DNA: TGTGCCAGCTACTCGCTCTGGGGAAACACCATATATTTT. It yields the protein CASYSLWGNTIYF.

V gene TRBV18 combines with J gene TRBJ1-3; the match to TRBD1 covers 7 bases. CDR1 and CDR2 (germline): KGHSH, LQKENI. The CDR3 is 16 amino acids. V trimming: 5 bases; J trimming: 0 bases; junction bases outside the gene matches: 7. CDR3 amino acids: CASSGRTGASGNTIYF. The CDR3 nucleotides read TGTGCCAGCTCAGGCCGGACAGGAGCCTCTGGAAACACCATATATTTT.

The gene calls are TRBV7-9 and TRBJ2-3, with 12 bases lining up with TRBD2. The CDR3 runs 16 residues. V trimming: 5 bases; J trimming: 2 bases; junction bases outside the gene matches: 5. Germline CDR1 SEHNR, CDR2 FQNEAQ (reference sequence). Here the CDR3 DNA reads TGTGCCAGCAGCCCTGGACTAGCGGGACTCACAGATACGCAGTATTTT. Encoded protein: CASSPGLAGLTDTQYF.

This rearrangement joins TRBV5-1 to TRBJ2-1, with TRBD1 matching over 10 bases. V was clipped by 4 bases and J by 7 bases; unmatched bases: 5. The V gene's germline CDR1 is SGHRS and CDR2 YFSETQ. The CDR3 consists of 14 residues. The CDR3 DNA is TGCGCCAGCAGCATCAGACAGGGGGCAAATGAGCAGTTCTTC. Its translation is CASSIRQGANEQFF.

The chain employs TRBV14 and TRBJ1-2; possible D gene TRBD1, 6 bases. Per the germline V gene, CDR1 is SGHDN and CDR2 is FVKESK. Trimming shortened V by 1 base and J by 4 bases, and 10 bases separated the two germline ends. This CDR3 has 14 residues. CDR3 region: CASSQGQAIYGYTF. The CDR3 nucleotides are TGTGCCAGCAGCCAAGGACAGGCCATCTATGGCTACACCTTC. Using reference TRBV14 and TRBJ1-2 for the parts outside the CDR3, the full variable domain is EAGVTQFPSHSVIEKGQTVTLRCDPISGHDNLYWYRRVMGKEIKFLLHFVKESKQDESGMPNNRFLAERTGGTYSTLKVQPAELEDSGVYFCASSQGQAIYGYTFGSGTRLTVV.

The chain recombines TRBV27 with TRBJ2-2; maybe TRBD1 (5 bases). This CDR3 comprises 17 residues. Trimming removed 2 bases at V and 4 bases at J, with 17 bases between. Germline V gives CDR1 MNHEY, CDR2 SMNVEV (reference sequence). The CDR3 DNA follows: TGTGCCAGCAGTTTAACATGGGCAGGGCTACGCACCGGGGAGCTGTTTTTT. Protein product: CASSLTWAGLRTGELFF.

The CDR3, as DNA: TGTGCCAGCAGTGACTCATTCTGGACAGGGTCAACCTACGAGCAGTACTTC. It translates to CASSDSFWTGSTYEQYF. The V gene is TRBV6-4, the J gene TRBJ2-7; TRBD1 matches at 8 bases. CDR1 MRHNA and CDR2 SNTAGT come from the germline V gene. The CDR3 length is 17 residues. V shed 0 bases and J 2 bases; nucleotides not matched to a gene: 9.

This chain uses TRBV18 with TRBJ1-2; 7 nucleotides agree with TRBD1. The germline V gene encodes CDR1 KGHSH and CDR2 LQKENI. The ends lost 4 bases at V and 2 bases at J; junction bases unmatched: 7. The CDR3 runs 15 residues. The CDR3 reads CASSRLDRLNYGYTF. The CDR3 DNA reads as TGTGCCAGCTCACGGTTGGACAGGCTCAACTATGGCTACACCTTC. Using reference TRBV18 and TRBJ1-2 for the parts outside the CDR3, the full variable domain is NAGVMQNPRHLVRRRGQEARLRCSPMKGHSHVYWYRQLPEEGLKFMVYLQKENIIDESGMPKERFSAEFPKEGPSILRIQQVVRGDSAAYFCASSRLDRLNYGYTFGSGTRLTVV.

The chain has TRBV7-2 and TRBJ1-1; D may be TRBD1 (5 bases). Germline V gene sequence: CDR1 SGHTA, CDR2 FQGNSA. V shed 8 bases and J shed 12 bases, with 25 bases lying between them. The CDR3 runs to 14 residues. CDR3 sequence (DNA): TGTGCCAGCGGCTCTGGCAGGGCTCTCTTTCGAACTTTCTTT. As protein: CASGSGRALFRTFF.

This clone was observed once. At one end the junction does not follow the germline gene, possibly because of a read error. The chain combines TRBV7-2 with TRBJ2-1; TRBD2 is a possible D gene (5 bases). This CDR3 contains 14 residues. Germline V CDR1 and CDR2: SGHTA, FQGNSA. Written as DNA, the CDR3 is TGTGCCAGCAGCGTAGCGACACGGTTCGCTGAGCAGTTCTTC. As protein: CASSVATRFAEQFF.

The CDR3 is CASQRTGRYEKLFF. The CDR3 DNA reads as TGTGCCAGCCAAAGGACAGGGCGATATGAAAAACTGTTTTTT. The chain uses TRBV27 and TRBJ1-4; 8 bases agree with TRBD1. Germline CDR1 is MNHEY and CDR2 is SMNVEV (reference sequence). The V segment lost 8 bases and the J segment 6 bases; nucleotides outside the gene matches: 8. This CDR3 is built from 14 residues.

This chain connects TRBV30 to TRBJ1-5, with D perhaps matching TRBD1 (6 bases). V was clipped by 6 bases and J by 1 base, with 13 bases between them. The V gene's germline CDR1 is GTSNPN and CDR2 SVGIG (reference sequence). The CDR3 is 14 residues long. The CDR3: CACSGGASNQPQHF. CDR3 DNA sequence: TGTGCCTGTTCTGGGGGGGCCAGCAATCAGCCCCAGCATTTT.

The rearrangement joins TRBV6-4 to TRBJ2-3; TRBD2 aligns across 10 bases. CDR3 length: 16 amino acids. Germline-derived CDR1 and CDR2 are MRHNA and SNTAGT. V shed 2 bases, J shed 2 bases, and the junction held 4 bases outside the gene matches. Here the CDR3 DNA reads TGTGCCAGCAGTGACCAAGCGGGGGGGCCCACAGATACGCAGTATTTT. Its translation: CASSDQAGGPTDTQYF.

V is TRBV4-3 and J is TRBJ2-2; 8 bases align to TRBD1. This CDR3 spans 17 amino acids. V lost 1 base and J lost 3; bases outside the gene matches: 7. The V gene's germline CDR1 is LGHNA and CDR2 YSLEER. The CDR3: CASSQVAGQGYTGELFF. CDR3 in DNA: TGCGCCAGCAGCCAAGTGGCAGGACAGGGTTACACCGGGGAGCTGTTTTTT.

This chain connects TRBV7-2 to TRBJ1-5, with TRBD1 as a possible D gene (6 bases). V lost 2 bases, J lost 3 bases, and 14 bases lay in between. Germline V gene lookup returns CDR1 SGHTA and CDR2 FQGNSA. The CDR3 length is 16 residues. CDR3 in amino acids: CASSLTVTGDNQPQHF. CDR3 DNA: TGTGCCAGCAGCTTAACCGTGACAGGAGACAATCAGCCCCAGCATTTT.

This clone was detected a few times. The rearrangement joins TRBV7-9 to TRBJ1-1; 8 bases are shared with TRBD1. The CDR3 is made up of 13 amino acids. Germline CDR1 reads SEHNR; CDR2 reads FQNEAQ (reference sequence). The J segment lost 5 bases and the V segment lost 3 bases, leaving 2 bases of the junction unmatched. The CDR3 DNA reads as TGTGCCAGCAGCTTTACAGGGGGAACTGAAGCTTTCTTT. It yields the protein CASSFTGGTEAFF.

This sequence joins TRBV4-1 and TRBJ1-2; D is perhaps TRBD1 (5 bases). In germline, CDR1 is MGHRA, CDR2 YSYEKL. V lost 2 bases and J lost 5, with 12 bases in between. The CDR3 loop spans 14 amino acids. The CDR3 DNA sequence: TGCGCCAGCAGCCAACCGACAGTTGGGTATGGCTACACCTTC. Its translation is CASSQPTVGYGYTF.

In its sample, this clone was seen once. The chain recombines TRBV14 with TRBJ1-2; D is possibly TRBD1 (6 bases). Trimming shortened V by 4 bases and J by 0 bases, and 15 bases separated the two germline ends. This CDR3 is built from 16 residues. CDR1 and CDR2 (germline): SGHDN, FVKESK. The CDR3 here is CASSPAGGASNYGYTF. The CDR3 DNA sequence: TGTGCCAGCAGCCCGGCTGGGGGGGCTTCTAACTATGGCTACACCTTC.